Detailed here is one T cell receptor beta chain. A much larger clonotype is one base distant, so this may be a read error. Indicated time point: newly diagnosed GD, antithyroid drugs for less than 3 months. Scientists built the TCR library using RNA that was extracted from PBMCs. This sample stems from a study of regulatory T cells in long-lasting Graves disease. Arm-PCR of CDR3 regions and iRepertoire HTBI primers were the basis on which TCR beta libraries were built. TCRdb redid the calling of the multiplex PCR reads with MiXCR, one entry per CDR3 protein. Here the sample spans about 310,000 distinct CDR3 sequences, about a sixth being singletons. The CDR3 consists of 14 residues. Looked up from germline, CDR1 is SEHNR and CDR2 is FQNEAQ (reference sequence). V lost 9 bases and J lost 10, with 22 bases in between.

V gene TRBV7-9 combines with J gene TRBJ2-1, with D possibly being TRBD2 (6 bases). The TCR sequence derives from a female donor with Graves disease. The sequenced sample was peripheral blood mononuclear cells (PBMCs), obtained at new diagnosis, from a patient treated with antithyroid drugs. The chain's CDR3 is CASGLTGDVSEQFF. The CDR3 nucleotides are TGTGCCAGTGGGCTTACGGGAGACGTTTCCGAGCAGTTCTTC.